This T cell receptor beta chain was captured in a study of siplizumab effects on memory and regulatory T cells. General study results and limits: Memory T cells appeared less diverse than naive cells, which seemed to contribute substantially to alloresponse.

V lost 2 bases and J 4 bases, leaving 14 bases between the germline ends. The CDR3 loop spans 14 amino acids. Germline CDR1 reads GTSNPN; CDR2 reads SVGIG (reference sequence). This clone has more than one count but fewer than ten. What it recognizes is unknown. Method: immunoSEQ multiplex PCR; TCRdb's copy keeps in-frame clones and lacks some. The top ten hold 1.5% to 2% of the sample, which has around 68,000 clones, approximately 89% seen once. The sample was Tregs sorted from blood. This receptor was identified in a human donor in good health. The chain has TRBV30 and TRBJ1-1; D ambiguous. The DNA of the CDR3 is TGTGCCTGGAGTCCCCCACGAGGGCGCACTGAAGCTTTCTTT. Protein product: CAWSPPRGRTEAFF.